The 21 T cell receptor beta chains reported below all come from one sample, sequenced in a study of neurological immune-mediated disorders. MiXCR, run by TCRdb on the 5' RACE reads, gives a single entry per CDR3 protein. The table records some 87,000 distinct CDR3 sequences, about 13% of them present only once. Time point in this sample: longitudinal time-point 2. Sequenced: PBMCs. These receptors originate from a female donor with HTLV-1-associated myelopathy (HAM/TSP).

This clonotype occurred a few times. The gene calls are TRBV20-1 and TRBJ2-3, with D hard to call. This CDR3 is built from 14 residues. Trimming took 1 base from V and 0 from J, leaving 8 bases between them. In germline, CDR1 is DFQATT, CDR2 SNEGSKA (reference sequence). The CDR3 reads CSARGLSSTDTQYF. The CDR3 coding sequence is TGCAGTGCTAGAGGACTTTCTAGCACAGATACGCAGTATTTT.

This clonotype has ten or more counts. V gene TRBV4-1 combines with J gene TRBJ2-5; TRBD2 is a possible D gene (5 bases). Germline CDR1 is MGHRA and CDR2 is YSYEKL. The CDR3 loop spans 15 amino acids. Trimming shortened V by 3 bases and J by 4 bases, and 15 bases separated the two germline ends. CDR3: CASSQVAGGGETQYF. The CDR3 region has the DNA TGCGCCAGCAGCCAGGTTGCAGGAGGAGGAGAGACCCAGTACTTC.

This clonotype was counted many times. The J gene is TRBJ1-1, the V gene TRBV5-1; D possibly corresponds to TRBD1 (6 bases). V dropped 3 bases and J dropped 1 base, with 16 bases sitting between them. This CDR3 is built from 16 residues. CDR1 is SGHRS, CDR2 YFSETQ, per germline. CDR3 DNA: TGCGCCAGCAGCTCTATTGGGGGCCTGGGGAACACTGAAGCTTTCTTT. Its protein is CASSSIGGLGNTEAFF.

This clonotype was detected many times. The rearrangement joins TRBV12-3 or TRBV12-4 to TRBJ1-5; D is ambiguous. Trimming took off 4 bases at V and 9 bases at J, with 10 bases between the two ends. The CDR3 extends over 12 amino acids. In DNA form, the CDR3 reads TGTGCCAGCAGTTCCGATTTTGGGCCCCAGCATTTT. Amino acid sequence: CASSSDFGPQHF.

The chain has TRBV29-1 and TRBJ2-3, with D tentatively TRBD2 (7 bases). Germline V gene data show CDR1 as SQVTM and CDR2 as ANQGSEA. The V end was cut by 7 bases, the J end by 4 bases, with 18 bases between. The CDR3 is made up of 14 amino acids. The DNA for the CDR3 is TGCAGCGCCTCCCTCCGGGGGGCCTCAGATACGCAGTATTTT. Translated: CSASLRGASDTQYF.

Ten or more counts support this clonotype. The chain uses TRBV7-3 and TRBJ1-5; tentative D call: TRBD1 (6 bases). Germline CDR1 is SGHTA and CDR2 is FQGTGA. Trimming left V 4 bases short and J 5 bases short, with 9 bases between. CDR3 length: 13 residues. The CDR3 bases are TGTGCCAGCAGCTCGGGACATGATCAGCCCCAGCATTTT. Translating it yields CASSSGHDQPQHF.

This clonotype was counted many times. This chain links TRBV12-3 or TRBV12-4 with TRBJ2-5, with TRBD2 identical over 9 bases. CDR3 size: 13 residues. J was trimmed by 5 bases and V by 5 bases; bases with no gene match: 3. The CDR3 DNA reads TGTGCCAGCAGTAATCTAGCGGGGGAGACCCAGTACTTC. Its protein is CASSNLAGETQYF.

Of note for this clonotype: A much larger clone lies one base from this, so it may be a read error. The chain links TRBV27 to TRBJ2-6; D might be TRBD1 (5 bases). Trimming shortened V by 5 bases and J by 1 base, and 12 bases separated the two germline ends. From germline, CDR1 is MNHEY and CDR2 SMNVEV (reference sequence). The CDR3 has 16 residues. The CDR3 DNA reads TGTGCCAGCAGTCGGATCGACAGATCTGGGGCCAACGTCCTGACTTTC. The encoded protein is CASSRIDRSGANVLTF.

The V gene is TRBV21-1, the J gene TRBJ2-7. TRBV21-1 is a pseudogene locus. The CDR3 is 15 residues long. Here the CDR3 reads CASSKGPLGSYEQYF. The DNA of the CDR3 is TGTGCCAGCAGCAAAGGGCCCTTGGGAAGCTACGAGCAGTACTTC.

This clonotype was seen at least ten times. The chain uses TRBV5-1 and TRBJ2-5, with D possibly TRBD1 on 7 matching bases. Germline V gene lookup returns CDR1 SGHRS and CDR2 YFSETQ. The CDR3 contains 14 residues. The V and J ends lost 6 bases and 2 bases respectively, with 14 bases between them. The CDR3 loop is CASTPTGTQETQYF. The CDR3 DNA is TGCGCCAGCACCCCGACAGGGACTCAAGAGACCCAGTACTTC. Full variable domain (rest looked up from reference TRBV5-1 and TRBJ2-5): KAGVTQTPRYLIKTRGQQVTLSCSPISGHRSVSWYQQTPGQGLQFLFEYFSETQRNKGNFPGRFSGRQFSNSRSEMNVSTLELGDSALYLCASTPTGTQETQYFGPGTRLLVL.

The chain couples TRBV7-6 to TRBJ1-1; the D gene is possibly TRBD1 (6 bases). Trimming pared 2 bases from V and 1 base from J, leaving 17 bases between. Germline CDR1 SGHVS, CDR2 FNYEAQ. The CDR3 sequence is 17 residues long. The CDR3 DNA reads TGTGCCAGCAGCTTATCGTGGGGGGCGGGTTCGAACACTGAAGCTTTCTTT. Protein sequence: CASSLSWGAGSNTEAFF.

The CDR3 sequence: CSATQGQRGLREQYF. DNA of the CDR3: TGCAGTGCTACACAAGGCCAGCGGGGGCTCCGCGAGCAGTACTTC. The chain has TRBV20-1 and TRBJ2-7; 8 nucleotides align to TRBD2. The CDR3 runs 15 residues. Germline lookup yields CDR1 DFQATT and CDR2 SNEGSKA (reference sequence). V gave up 4 bases and J gave up 6 bases; unmatched junction bases: 14.

The genes are TRBV5-1 and TRBJ2-2; D could derive from TRBD1 or TRBD2 (5 bases each). The CDR3 contains 16 residues. V gave up 3 bases and J gave up 5 bases, with 17 bases separating them. Per germline, CDR1 SGHRS and CDR2 YFSETQ. CDR3 in amino acids: CASSSRGRGETGELFF. CDR3 bases: TGCGCCAGCAGCTCCCGAGGACGGGGCGAGACCGGGGAGCTGTTTTTT.

This clonotype occurred many times. This chain's CDR3 is CASQIRGGNPYEQYF. Here the CDR3 DNA reads TGCGCCAGCCAAATTCGCGGGGGGAACCCCTACGAGCAGTACTTC. The chain carries TRBV4-1 and TRBJ2-7, with 8 bases lining up with TRBD2. The trim removed 8 bases at V and 2 bases at J, leaving 11 bases unmatched. Germline lookup yields CDR1 MGHRA and CDR2 YSYEKL. The CDR3 covers 15 residues.

This clonotype was observed at least ten times. The chain links TRBV12-3 or TRBV12-4 to TRBJ2-5; 8 positions agree with TRBD2. V was pared by 1 base and J by 7 bases, with 8 bases of the junction left unmatched. The CDR3 contains 15 residues. The CDR3 nucleotides are TGTGCCAGCAGTTTAGTTTTAGCGGGGACCGGGACCCAGTACTTC. Translation gives CASSLVLAGTGTQYF.

This clonotype was recorded many times. This chain links TRBV9 with TRBJ2-3, with 11 bases aligning to TRBD2. Germline V gives CDR1 SGDLS, CDR2 YYNGEE. V gave up 1 base and J gave up 4 bases; unmatched junction bases: 5. This CDR3 is built from 16 residues. The CDR3, as DNA: TGTGCCAGCAGCGTAACTAGCGGGGGAGAGGCAGATACGCAGTATTTT. This codes for CASSVTSGGEADTQYF.

This clonotype came up many times. This rearrangement joins TRBV7-2 to TRBJ2-7; D is uncertain. The CDR3 totals 14 residues. The germline gives CDR1 SGHTA, CDR2 FQGNSA. V gave up 2 bases and J gave up 7 bases, with 15 bases separating them. The chain's CDR3 is CASSLPPGLREQYF. The CDR3 DNA follows: TGTGCCAGCAGCTTACCCCCGGGTTTAAGGGAGCAGTACTTC.

The sample holds many counts of this clonotype. Here the CDR3 DNA reads TGTGCCAGCAGCGCATCAACTAGCTCTGGTGAAAAACTGTTTTTT. It yields the protein CASSASTSSGEKLFF. This chain connects TRBV9 to TRBJ1-4; no clear D gene. CDR1 is SGDLS, CDR2 YYNGEE, per germline. V was shortened by 3 bases and J by 7 bases, with 16 bases between the two germline ends. The CDR3 loop spans 15 amino acids.

The gene calls are TRBV6-2 or TRBV6-3 and TRBJ2-1; 7 bases are shared with TRBD2. Per the germline V gene, CDR1 is MNHEY and CDR2 is SVGEGT. The CDR3 runs to 15 residues. V shed 7 bases, J shed 0 bases, and the junction held 6 bases outside the gene matches. The CDR3 nucleotides are TGTGCCAGCACCGAAGCGGGGAGCTCCTACAATGAGCAGTTCTTC. Its protein is CASTEAGSSYNEQFF.

This chain connects TRBV6-6 to TRBJ2-1, with 8 nucleotides matching TRBD1. Per the germline V gene, CDR1 is MNHNY and CDR2 is SVGAGI (reference sequence). The CDR3 has 15 residues. Trimming cost V 4 bases and J 6 bases; bases outside gene matches: 8. The CDR3 nucleotides are TGTGCCAGCAGTTGGACAGGGTCCTCGCTCAATGAGCAGTTCTTC. It translates to CASSWTGSSLNEQFF.

This clonotype showed up many times. This chain connects TRBV5-1 to TRBJ2-7; tentative D call: TRBD1 (5 bases). V was pared by 2 bases and J by 5 bases, with 14 bases between. CDR1 is SGHRS, CDR2 YFSETQ, per germline. CDR3 length: 14 residues. The CDR3 is CASSFGQGRDEQYF. CDR3 sequence (DNA): TGCGCCAGCAGCTTCGGGCAGGGTAGGGACGAGCAGTACTTC.